This TCR beta chain was captured by sequencing in a study of T cell clonality in common variable immunodeficiency (dated by TCRdb to 2015 to 2017). Points the paper makes about the study in general: CVID TCRbeta sequences were reported to have fewer deletions and N-nucleotide insertions and to lack highly modified clones with 13 or more V deletions. Even though DNA input was equal, the average per sample came to 75,000 to 95,000 unique sequences for controls compared with around 32,000 for CVID samples. The authors noted that sequencing repertoires of T cell subpopulations would be needed to clarify what caused the increased clonality in CVID. Correlations between repertoire features and clinical complications were limited by patient heterogeneity within the CVID cohort. TCRbeta clonality was higher in CVID subjects than in healthy controls (t-test p = 0.018), and the increase was most characteristic of about a third of subjects. Fewer TCRbeta clones were shared among CVID subjects than among healthy controls (p < 0.0001).

This clone was picked up many times. Its antigen is unknown. The read ends 3 residues before the CDR3 terminus; that terminus is restored from the germline J gene. CVID samples and control samples contributed equivalent amounts of genomic DNA as sequencing input. For every sample, a 60 bp segment covering the rearranged TCRbeta CDR3 region was amplified and then sequenced. TCRbeta amplification used the immunoSEQ assay, a bias-corrected multiplex PCR with high-throughput sequencing. As for the original processing: Each unique nucleotide sequence was treated as a clone and annotated with V, D and J genes, copy number and frequency. Sequences were labeled productive if in frame, and non-productive if out of frame or containing stop codons. As previously described, clonality was calculated on the basis of Shannon's entropy. Mean CDR3 Kyte-Doolittle hydropathy was derived from the predicted amino acid sequences of productive clones. The R hclust function was used to hierarchically cluster scaled V gene usage with Manhattan distance and complete linkage. To assess clone sharing by CDR3 amino acid sequence, 12 repertoires per group were resampled over 100 rounds. The repertoires were screened for about 70 published EBV-specific TCRbeta sequences and a few hundred published CMV-specific TCRbeta sequences. After a couple of CVID samples that produced fewer than 10,000 sequences were dropped from the analysis, some 41 CVID repertoires remained. Not all clones reach the TCRdb copy of this immuneACCESS table, which keeps in-frame sequences only. Checked studies attribute under half of the gap to unresolved V genes and leave the rest unexplained. The V and J calls and clone size are taken from that table; D and trimming were inferred from the DNA. The sample records 21,000 or so clones, none occurring a single time. The ten largest clones add up to 2% to 2.5% of the sample.

From the cysteine up to the phenylalanine, the CDR3 has a length of 13 residues. The 30 bases shown cover part of the CDR3, and their frame starts at base 1. The V and J ends are trimmed by 7 bases and 1 base, leaving 10 bases between them. Reading the germline V gene gives CDR1 MNHEY and CDR2 SVGEGT. Diagnosis of CVID followed standard criteria, namely serum IgG, IgA and/or IgM below the normal range together with specific antibody deficiency. There were 40 to 45 subjects in the CVID group (29 male and roughly 15 female), ranging in age from roughly 9 to 65 years, with a mean age of roughly 40. Both CVID patients and healthy controls were predominantly of Caucasian heritage. At the time of study participation, every CVID subject had been on replacement immunoglobulin therapy for one year or longer. At blood collection, none of the CVID subjects was ill or on immunomodulatory or immunosuppressive medication. From each donor, roughly 4.5 to 8 ml of heparinized peripheral whole blood was collected. Genomic DNA from adults with common variable immune deficiency (CVID) and from healthy adult controls was used for sequencing of TCRbeta CDR3 repertoires. To isolate peripheral blood mononuclear cells, diluted blood was subjected to density centrifugation over Hypaque 1077 or Ficoll-Paque. Unsorted mononuclear cells served as the source of genomic DNA, which was extracted either by Qiagen column purification or by a centrifugation-based method.

The source of this sequence is a human donor with common variable immunodeficiency. The chain was built from TRBV6-2 or TRBV6-3 and TRBJ1-2, with TRBD1 as a weak D call on 5 bases. The sequenced material came from peripheral blood mononuclear cells. The CDR3 DNA, read in part, is TGTGCCAGCACTGACAGTCTTAACTATGGC. Translation gives CASTDSLNYG. The complete CDR3 reads CASTDSLNYGYTF.